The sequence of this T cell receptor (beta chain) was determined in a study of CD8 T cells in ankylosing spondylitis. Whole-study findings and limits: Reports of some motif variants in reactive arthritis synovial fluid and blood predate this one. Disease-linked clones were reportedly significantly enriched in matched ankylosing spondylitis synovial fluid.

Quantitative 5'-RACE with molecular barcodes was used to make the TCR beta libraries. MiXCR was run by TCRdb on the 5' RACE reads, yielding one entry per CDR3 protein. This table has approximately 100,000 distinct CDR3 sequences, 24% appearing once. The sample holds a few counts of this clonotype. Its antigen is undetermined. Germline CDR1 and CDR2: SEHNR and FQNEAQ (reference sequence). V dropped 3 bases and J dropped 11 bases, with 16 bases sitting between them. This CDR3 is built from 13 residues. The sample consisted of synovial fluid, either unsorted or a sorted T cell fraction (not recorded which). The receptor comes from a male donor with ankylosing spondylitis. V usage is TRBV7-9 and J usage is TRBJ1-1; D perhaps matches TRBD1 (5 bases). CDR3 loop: CASSFTSQGSAFF. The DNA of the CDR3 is TGTGCCAGCAGCTTTACATCTCAGGGTTCGGCTTTCTTT.